This TCR beta chain was identified in a study of naive and memory T cell subsets. Notes on the study in general: Over 90% of naive TCR sequences appeared only once after error correction, unlike memory subsets. In CD4 and CD8 cells, diversity dropped from naive through EMRA.

CD4+ T cell IFNgamma after overnight CMV lysate exposure gave donor CMV status. Cells stained for CD3, CD4, CD8, CD45RA, CD27 and viability were sorted into four CD45RA/CD27 subsets. This CDR3 region has 15 residues. V trimming: 2 bases; J trimming: 7 bases; junction bases outside the gene matches: 6. CDR1 and CDR2 from the germline V gene are MDHEN and SYDVKM. Two oligonucleotides, mixed equimolar, formed the beta constant-region primer covering TRBC1 and TRBC2. Four rounds of PCR amplified the ligated cDNA using nested alpha and beta constant-region primers plus SP2. TCRdb analysed the UMI-ligation and nested PCR reads with MiXCR anew, one entry per CDR3 protein. This table has approximately 31,000 distinct CDR3 sequences, about 18% appearing once. This clonotype was seen only a few times. No antigen is known for it.

This receptor was identified in a human donor in good health. The chain combines TRBV28 with TRBJ2-2; TRBD1 matches at 8 bases. The specimen was effector memory CD4+ T cells from blood. Subset noted: effector memory, CD45RA- CD27-. Here the CDR3 reads CASSLGQGISGELFF. In DNA, the CDR3 is TGTGCCAGCAGTTTAGGACAGGGTATCAGCGGGGAGCTGTTTTTT.